The rows below give T cell receptor beta chains drawn from one sample of a study of cytomegalovirus exposure and HLA in healthy donors. Sequencing used immunoSEQ multiplex PCR; TCRdb keeps in-frame clones, though not all of them. Among around 350,000 clones listed, 70% to 90% were seen once. Sequencing was carried out using PBMCs. The receptors derive from a woman aged 18-29 years in good health and CMV-seronegative. Both conserved end residues are part of each CDR3. The D gene is left open where the match is weak. Clone size is given for some rows only: seen once, a few or many times, or a class if the clone is expanded.

D | J | size | V | CDR3 | DNA
TRBD1 | TRBJ2-3 | once | TRBV5-1 | CASSYGTAFGDTQYF | TGCGCCAGCAGCTATGGGACAGCCTTCGGAGATACGCAGTATTTT
. | TRBJ2-5 | . | TRBV11-2 | CASSTTRLGGQETQYF | TGTGCCAGCAGCACTACACGACTGGGGGGCCAAGAGACCCAGTACTTC
. | TRBJ1-2 | . | TRBV6-5 | CASSYSGGGYTF | TGTGCCAGCAGTTACAGCGGGGGCGGCTACACCTTC
TRBD1 | TRBJ1-1 | . | TRBV2 | CASSEAMTGAGEAFF | TGTGCCAGCAGTGAAGCGATGACAGGGGCCGGGGAAGCTTTCTTT
. | TRBJ1-2 | few | TRBV6-6 | CASSSQGSGYYGYTF | TGTGCCAGCAGTTCCCAGGGGTCAGGGTACTATGGCTACACCTTC
. | TRBJ2-3 | . | TRBV6-5 | CASSLSQTTDTQYF | TGTGCCAGCAGTTTGAGCCAGACTACAGATACGCAGTATTTT
TRBD1 | TRBJ1-5 | . | TRBV7-9 | CASSRDSSQPQHF | TGTGCCAGCAGTCGGGACAGCAGTCAGCCCCAGCATTTT
TRBD2 | TRBJ2-1 | . | TRBV5-1 | CASSRGTSGSEEQFF | TGCGCCAGCAGCCGGGGGACTAGCGGGAGTGAAGAGCAGTTCTTC
TRBD1 | TRBJ1-5 | . | TRBV6-5 | CASSYSATGGPQPQHF | TGTGCCAGCAGTTACTCCGCGACAGGGGGCCCTCAGCCCCAGCATTTT
. | TRBJ2-2 | . | TRBV6-1 | CASSEISNTGELFF | TGTGCCAGCAGTGAAATCTCGAACACCGGGGAGCTGTTTTTT
TRBD2 | TRBJ2-1 | once | TRBV2 | CASRHSGVLYNEQFF | TGTGCCAGCAGGCATAGCGGGGTACTTTACAATGAGCAGTTCTTC
. | TRBJ1-5 | . | TRBV27 | CASSTGRQPQHF | TGTGCCAGCAGTACAGGGCGACAGCCCCAGCATTTT
. | TRBJ1-2 | . | TRBV6-5 | CASSYSLDSNYGYTF | TGTGCCAGCAGTTACTCCCTGGACTCTAACTATGGCTACACCTTC
. | TRBJ2-1 | . | TRBV27 | CASSPGGMSSYNEQFF | TGTGCCAGCAGTCCCGGAGGGATGAGCTCCTACAATGAGCAGTTCTTC
. | TRBJ1-5 | . | TRBV2 | CASSEEWAFGGDSNQPQHF | TGTGCCAGCAGCGAAGAATGGGCTTTTGGGGGGGACAGCAATCAGCCCCAGCATTTT
. | TRBJ2-1 | . | TRBV6-5 | CASSYSIAGYNEQFF | TGTGCCAGCAGTTACTCGATCGCGGGATACAATGAGCAGTTCTTC
TRBD2 | TRBJ2-1 | . | TRBV7-8 | CASRLAGTSNNEQFF | TGTGCCAGCAGACTTGCCGGGACTAGTAACAATGAGCAGTTCTTC
TRBD1 | TRBJ1-5 | many | TRBV6-5 | CASTPRGQGNQPQHF | TGTGCCAGCACCCCTCGGGGACAGGGGAATCAGCCCCAGCATTTT
. | TRBJ2-7 | . | TRBV10-1 | CASSESLGSYEQYF | TGCGCCAGCAGTGAGTCGCTCGGTTCCTACGAGCAGTACTTC
. | TRBJ2-7 | few | TRBV10-1 | CASSDRRSESYEQYF | TGCGCCAGCAGTGATCGCAGGTCCGAGTCCTACGAGCAGTACTTC
. | TRBJ1-1 | . | TRBV18 | CASSPSQFTEAFF | TGTGCCAGCTCACCTTCACAGTTCACTGAAGCTTTCTTT
TRBD1 | TRBJ2-7 | . | TRBV6-1 | CASSEGQGRNYEQYF | TGTGCCAGCAGTGAAGGACAGGGGCGCAATTACGAGCAGTACTTC
TRBD1 | TRBJ2-4 | . | TRBV6-4 | CASSADREGDIQYF | TGTGCCAGCAGTGCGGACAGGGAAGGAGACATTCAGTACTTC
. | TRBJ1-4 | . | TRBV19 | CASSGDNEKLFF | TGTGCCAGTAGCGGGGATAATGAAAAACTGTTTTTT
. | TRBJ2-5 | . | TRBV5-6 | CASSLDLTGGETQYF | TGTGCCAGCAGCTTGGATTTGACAGGAGGAGAGACCCAGTACTTC
TRBD2 | TRBJ2-5 | . | TRBV6-1 | CASSALSGRTGETQYF | TGTGCCAGCAGTGCCCTAAGCGGGAGAACGGGTGAGACCCAGTACTTC
. | TRBJ2-6 | once | TRBV30 | CAWSEQGFSSGANVLTF | TGTGCCTGGAGTGAACAGGGTTTCAGCTCTGGGGCCAACGTCCTGACTTTC
. | TRBJ1-2 | . | TRBV28 | CASSPDRSGYTF | TGTGCCAGCAGTCCAGACAGGTCGGGCTACACCTTC
TRBD2 | TRBJ2-7 | . | TRBV5-1 | CASSEGLAGGRYEQYF | TGCGCCAGCAGCGAAGGACTAGCGGGGGGGCGTTACGAGCAGTACTTC
TRBD2 | TRBJ2-1 | . | TRBV29-1 | CSVEDLLRETNEQFF | TGCAGCGTTGAAGACCTATTGCGGGAGACTAATGAGCAGTTCTTC
. | TRBJ2-7 | once | TRBV6-5 | CASSSFNREREQYF | TGTGCCAGCAGTTCATTTAACAGGGAGAGGGAGCAGTACTTC
. | TRBJ2-7 | . | TRBV5-4 | CASSSGLHNTYEQYF | TGTGCCAGCAGCTCGGGACTCCATAACACCTACGAGCAGTACTTC
. | TRBJ1-6 | once | TRBV21-1 | CASSKNTHGNSYNSPLHF | TGTGCCAGCAGCAAGAATACCCACGGGAACTCCTATAATTCACCCCTCCACTTT
. | TRBJ2-3 | . | TRBV15 | CATSESSGGQAGEDTQYF | TGTGCCACCAGCGAATCTTCCGGGGGACAGGCGGGAGAAGATACGCAGTATTTT
. | TRBJ2-1 | . | TRBV30 | CAWTRLSSYNEQFF | TGTGCCTGGACGAGGCTTAGCTCCTACAATGAGCAGTTCTTC
. | TRBJ1-2 | . | TRBV19 | CASSNGKGGYTF | TGTGCCAGTAGTAACGGGAAGGGTGGCTACACCTTC
. | TRBJ1-1 | . | TRBV28 | CASSSPRGGYTEAFF | TGTGCCAGCAGTTCCCCTAGGGGGGGCTACACTGAAGCTTTCTTT
. | TRBJ1-1 | . | TRBV6-1 | CASYPRMGQNTEAFF | TGTGCCAGTTATCCTCGGATGGGGCAAAACACTGAAGCTTTCTTT
TRBD1 | TRBJ1-5 | . | TRBV7-2 | CASSRGQGIQPQHF | TGTGCCAGCAGCCGGGGACAGGGGATACAGCCCCAGCATTTT
. | TRBJ2-7 | once | TRBV9 | CASSPSGLTYEQYF | TGTGCCAGCAGCCCGAGCGGCCTAACCTACGAGCAGTACTTC
. | TRBJ1-6 | . | TRBV27 | CASSSYRISSYNSPLHF | TGTGCCAGCAGTAGCTACAGAATTAGCTCCTATAATTCACCCCTCCACTTT
TRBD2 | TRBJ2-1 | . | TRBV6-5 | CASRGLAINEQFF | TGTGCCAGCAGGGGACTAGCGATCAATGAGCAGTTCTTC
TRBD2 | TRBJ2-3 | . | TRBV4-1 | CASSQVPSGNTDTQYF | TGCGCCAGCAGCCAAGTCCCTAGCGGGAACACAGATACGCAGTATTTT
. | TRBJ1-2 | once | TRBV5-1 | CASSPVLGRGYTF | TGCGCCAGCAGCCCCGTCCTTGGGCGAGGCTACACCTTC
. | TRBJ1-2 | . | TRBV6-5 | CASSYSGRAYGYTF | TGTGCCAGCAGTTACTCGGGCAGGGCCTATGGCTACACCTTC
TRBD1 | TRBJ1-2 | . | TRBV19 | CASSALQGSLNYGYTF | TGTGCCAGTAGTGCGTTACAGGGGTCCCTGAACTATGGCTACACCTTC
TRBD2 | TRBJ2-2 | . | TRBV19 | CASSTPGGNTGELFF | TGTGCCAGTAGTACCCCGGGAGGGAACACCGGGGAGCTGTTTTTT
TRBD2 | TRBJ2-7 | . | TRBV9 | CASSAGTSIHEQYF | TGTGCCAGCAGCGCCGGGACTAGTATCCACGAGCAGTACTTC
TRBD1 | TRBJ2-1 | . | TRBV5-8 | CASWNRDRRNNEQFF | TGTGCCAGTTGGAACCGGGACAGGCGTAACAATGAGCAGTTCTTC
TRBD2 | TRBJ2-1 | . | TRBV4-1 | CASSPQVAGGYNEQFF | TGCGCCAGCAGCCCTCAAGTAGCGGGAGGATACAATGAGCAGTTCTTC
. | TRBJ2-3 | . | TRBV18 | CASSPLFSRSTDTQYF | TGTGCCAGCTCACCACTCTTCTCGCGGTCCACAGATACGCAGTATTTT
. | TRBJ2-3 | . | TRBV9 | CASTSSGMGSDTQYF | TGTGCCAGCACCTCCTCCGGGATGGGCTCAGATACGCAGTATTTT
. | TRBJ1-2 | . | TRBV13 | CASSAGTYGYTF | TGTGCCAGCAGCGCCGGTACCTATGGCTACACCTTC